A single sample is the source of the 17 T cell receptor beta chains below, sequenced in a study of Tregs in tolerant kidney transplant recipients. The data were produced by immunoSEQ multiplex PCR, yet TCRdb's version contains in-frame clones alone and is incomplete. The table includes roughly 99,000 clones, over 85% detected once. The specimen comprised CD4+ T cells from blood, sampled before the transplant. The origin of the receptors is a human donor who received a combined kidney and bone marrow transplant.

The rearrangement links TRBV5-1 to TRBJ2-5; TRBD1 is a possible D gene (6 bases). The assigned J gene may be wrong: the sequence end matches TRBJ2-7 better. The CDR3 extends over 14 amino acids. Germline CDR1 is SGHRS and CDR2 is YFSETQ. The CDR3 DNA is TGCGCCAGCAGTCCCCAGGGGTCCGCCTACGAGCAGTACTTC. It codes for CASSPQGSAYEQYF.

The gene calls are TRBV28 and TRBJ1-2; 8 bases align to TRBD1. This CDR3 has 12 residues. Looked up from germline, CDR1 is MDHEN and CDR2 is SYDVKM. Trimming took 4 bases from V and 6 from J; bases not matched to a gene: 1. CDR3 bases: TGTGCCAGCAGTTCCAGGGGGCATGGCTACACCTTC. It yields the protein CASSSRGHGYTF.

This chain uses TRBV7-7 with TRBJ2-5, with TRBD2 matching over 9 bases. The V segment lost 4 bases and the J segment 6 bases; nucleotides outside the gene matches: 6. This CDR3 has 14 residues. The V gene's germline CDR1 is SSHAT and CDR2 FNYEAQ (reference sequence). This CDR3 reads CASSSGLAVQTQYF. The CDR3 DNA reads as TGTGCCAGCAGCTCGGGACTAGCTGTACAGACCCAGTACTTC.

In this sample, this clone turned up a few times. The chain couples TRBV10-3 to TRBJ1-2; 8 bases are a match to TRBD1. Germline assignment: CDR1 ENHRY and CDR2 SYGVKD. CDR3 length: 14 amino acids. The V gene end was trimmed by 6 bases and the J gene end by 3 bases; junction bases not matched to a gene: 6. CDR3 region: CAIRGTGIDYGYTF. CDR3 sequence (DNA): TGTGCCATCAGGGGGACAGGTATTGACTATGGCTACACCTTC.

The V gene is TRBV30, the J gene TRBJ2-1; 13 nucleotides agree with TRBD2. V lost 2 bases to trimming and J lost 9 bases; unmatched junction nucleotides: 7. CDR1 is GTSNPN, CDR2 SVGIG, per germline (reference sequence). The CDR3 has 15 amino acids. This CDR3 is CAWSSGLAGEVEQFF. The CDR3 DNA reads as TGTGCCTGGAGTAGCGGACTAGCGGGAGAGGTTGAGCAGTTCTTC.

This rearrangement joins TRBV19 to TRBJ1-5; D might be TRBD1 (5 bases). V lost 1 base, J lost 1 base, and 8 bases lay in between. The CDR3 is made up of 15 amino acids. Germline V gene lookup returns CDR1 LNHDA and CDR2 SQIVND (reference sequence). The CDR3, as DNA: TGTGCCAGTAGTATAGCCCAGGGAAGCAATCAGCCCCAGCATTTT. This translates into CASSIAQGSNQPQHF.

The chain has TRBV7-9 and TRBJ2-7; 9 bases match TRBD1. This CDR3 has 14 residues. Looked up from germline, CDR1 is SEHNR and CDR2 is FQNEAQ (reference sequence). V gave up 5 bases and J gave up 6 bases; unmatched junction bases: 8. The chain's CDR3 is CASSLRDRVTEQYF. CDR3 in DNA: TGTGCCAGCAGCCTCAGGGACAGGGTAACCGAGCAGTACTTC.

V gene TRBV11-3 combines with J gene TRBJ2-3; 7 bases are shared with TRBD2. Losses at the gene ends were 1 base for V and 5 bases for J; bases not matched to a gene: 9. The CDR3 loop spans 16 amino acids. Germline V lookup: CDR1 SGHNT, CDR2 YENEEA. For the CDR3, the DNA is TGTGCCAGCAGCTTAGGGCGCGGAGCGGGGATAGATACGCAGTATTTT. This codes for CASSLGRGAGIDTQYF.

The CDR3 DNA sequence: TGCGCCAGCAGCTTGGCTGGCGGAGCCTCCTACAATGAGCAGTTCTTC. Its protein product is CASSLAGGASYNEQFF. The chain combines TRBV5-1 with TRBJ2-1, with D uncertain. Trimming left V 0 bases short and J 0 bases short, with 10 bases between. The CDR3 has 16 residues. CDR1 is SGHRS, CDR2 YFSETQ, per germline.

The chain joins TRBV9 to TRBJ1-1; 7 bases are shared with TRBD1. J was trimmed by 12 bases and V by 0 bases; bases with no gene match: 8. Germline loops: CDR1 SGDLS, CDR2 YYNGEE. This CDR3 has 13 amino acids. The DNA of the CDR3 is TGTGCCAGCAGCGTAGAATCGAAGGGGGCGACTTTCTTT. It is translated as CASSVESKGATFF.

V gene TRBV9 combines with J gene TRBJ2-5; no definite D call. CDR1 and CDR2 (germline): SGDLS, YYNGEE. The ends were cut back, 0 bases at V and 4 bases at J, with 13 bases in the middle. The length of the CDR3 is 15 residues. CDR3 sequence reads: CASSVGSFLGETQYF. The CDR3 bases are TGTGCCAGCAGCGTAGGTAGCTTCCTAGGAGAGACCCAGTACTTC.

This clone was seen once. This chain joins TRBV5-1 and TRBJ2-5, with 7 positions matching TRBD1. The CDR3 runs to 15 residues. Unmatched junction bases numbered 7, after V lost 0 bases and J lost 5 bases. Germline V lookup: CDR1 SGHRS, CDR2 YFSETQ. This chain's CDR3 is CASSLGQGEWETQYF. The CDR3 coding sequence is TGCGCCAGCAGCTTGGGACAGGGAGAGTGGGAGACCCAGTACTTC.

The chain employs TRBV9 and TRBJ2-1; TRBD2 matches at 14 bases. CDR3 length: 14 amino acids. J gave up 8 bases and V 2 bases, and 0 bases lay outside the gene matches. CDR1 and CDR2 (germline): SGDLS, YYNGEE. Here the CDR3 reads CASSVGLAGDEQFF. The CDR3 nucleotides read TGTGCCAGCAGCGTGGGACTAGCGGGAGATGAGCAGTTCTTC. The whole variable domain, remainder taken from reference TRBV9 and TRBJ2-1, is DSGVTQTPKHLITATGQRVTLRCSPRSGDLSVYWYQQSLDQGLQFLIQYYNGEERAKGNILERFSAQQFPDLHSELNLSSLELGDSALYFCASSVGLAGDEQFFGPGTRLTVL.

The CDR3: CASSLSGTSAQFF. The CDR3, as DNA: TGTGCCAGCAGCTTATCGGGGACATCCGCGCAGTTCTTC. V gene TRBV7-2 combines with J gene TRBJ2-1; weak D call: TRBD1 (6 bases). This CDR3 region has 13 residues. Germline values: CDR1 SGHTA, CDR2 FQGNSA. V was trimmed by 2 bases and J by 12 bases, leaving 14 bases between them.

This chain links TRBV12-5 with TRBJ2-3; 8 nucleotides align to TRBD2. The CDR3 is 17 amino acids. The V gene end was trimmed by 4 bases and the J gene end by 3 bases; junction bases not matched to a gene: 12. Germline V CDR1 and CDR2: LGHNT, FRNRAP. The chain's CDR3 is CASGSLFGGGPTDTQYF. The CDR3 nucleotides are TGTGCTAGTGGTTCCCTTTTTGGCGGGGGGCCTACAGATACGCAGTATTTT.

This clone was seen once. V is TRBV5-1 and J is TRBJ1-2; D remains ambiguous. There are 13 residues in the CDR3. Germline V gene sequence: CDR1 SGHRS, CDR2 YFSETQ. Trimming removed 4 bases from V and 2 bases from J, with 9 bases in between. DNA of the CDR3: TGCGCCAGCAGCACAGATTCCAACTATGGCTACACCTTC. This sequence encodes CASSTDSNYGYTF. The complete variable domain, with remaining parts taken from reference TRBV5-1 and TRBJ1-2, reads KAGVTQTPRYLIKTRGQQVTLSCSPISGHRSVSWYQQTPGQGLQFLFEYFSETQRNKGNFPGRFSGRQFSNSRSEMNVSTLELGDSALYLCASSTDSNYGYTFGSGTRLTVV.

V gene TRBV29-1 combines with J gene TRBJ1-1; D is unresolved. The germline V and J ends were trimmed by 8 bases and 5 bases, with 12 bases remaining between them. CDR1 and CDR2 (germline): SQVTM, ANQGSEA. The CDR3 is made up of 11 amino acids. The CDR3 bases are TGCAGCACATGGGGAGGGACTGAAGCTTTCTTT. It specifies CSTWGGTEAFF.